Sequencing of this TCR beta chain was carried out in a study of blood T cell repertoires in COVID-19 (dated by TCRdb to the early 2020s). Notes on the research overall: Collaborator samples came from the United States, Italy and Spain and covered acute and convalescent phases of COVID-19. Where HLA class I and class II types were available, the types were taken from metadata supplied by the sample provider, not from assay-based typing. The repertoires were released in a freely available public database intended as a resource for research on the immune response to SARS-CoV-2. Deeply sampled blood TCRbeta repertoires from subjects exposed to, actively infected with, or recovered from COVID-19 were included in the dataset. The material from the prospective study consisted of cDNA or gDNA derived from T cells, B-cell-depleted T cells, or PBMCs. The samples were drawn from the first 160 participants of the ongoing ImmuneRACE study and from 1,254 subjects provided by 6 global collaborators. Sample metadata almost always included a de-identified subject ID, COVID-19 status, age in years and sex.

About this clone: Its antigen target is currently unknown. Base qualities are not provided; no much larger clone lies one nucleotide away.

The immunoSEQ Assay, a bias-controlled multiplex PCR, was used to amplify TCRbeta CDR3 regions from genomic DNA. The authors processed their data as follows. The number of nucleated cells in each sample was estimated by amplification of reference gene primers within the assay. To quantify the absolute abundance of each unique TCRbeta CDR3 rearrangement, sequence reads were collapsed and filtered. For each sample, productive Simpson clonality was calculated as the square root of Simpson's diversity index over productive rearrangements. In its TCRdb copy, this immuneACCESS table keeps in-frame sequences only and misses some clones. Where compared with another copy, unresolved V genes explain less than half of these, and the others have no known cause. V and J calls and clone size are given by that table; D and trimming were obtained from the DNA. This sample lists about 59,000 clones; roughly four fifths were detected once. The biggest ten clones account for under 35% of the sample.

Unmatched junction bases come to 5, with V trimmed by 3 bases and J by 6 bases. Based on the germline V gene, the CDR1 and CDR2 sequences are SGDLS and YYNGEE. Including cysteine and phenylalanine, the CDR3 has 16 amino acids. Just CDR3 DNA is preserved here, 48 bases in frame from base 1. Broad study findings and their caveats: How much clinical and demographic metadata was included differed by source and by participant, and the metadata was provided uncurated.

One collaborating source in Seattle enrolled patients during active infection and followed them longitudinally through the course of disease. Collaborating institutions collected whole blood in K2EDTA tubes following their own protocols. Collaborator samples were shipped for TCRbeta analysis as frozen whole blood, isolated PBMCs, or DNA extracted from either sample type. The TCR comes from a man in his sixties with COVID-19, enrolled during active disease. The chain uses TRBV9 and TRBJ1-6; 11 junctional bases match TRBD1. The specimen sequenced was peripheral blood. In nucleotides, the sequence is TGTGCCAGCAGCGGTCCCGGGACAGGGGGTAATTCACCCCTCCACTTT. Translation gives CASSGPGTGGNSPLHF.